In its sample, the clone carrying this T cell receptor (beta chain) was seen many times. The CDR3 contains 13 residues. Germline values: CDR1 LGHDT, CDR2 YNNKEL (reference sequence). Trimming took 5 bases from V and 8 from J, leaving 16 bases between them. The authors extracted at least 5 micrograms of total RNA per sample. Using a J-beta primer mix together with a sample-barcoded 5' primer, a second PCR was run for roughly 6 to 12 cycles. TCRdb independently ran MiXCR on the 5' RACE reads; one entry per CDR3 protein. The repertoire has just over 1 million distinct CDR3 sequences, less than 50% of them found once; the top ten carry about 20%. This sample is part of a study of blood T cells in healthy people across ages.

Input material: blood. The clonotype originates from a woman aged 60-70 years in good health. This chain connects TRBV3-1 to TRBJ2-7; perhaps TRBD2 as D (5 bases). The CDR3 nucleotides are TGTGCCAGCAGCGATAGGCCCGGGGATAAGCAGTACTTC. Translation gives CASSDRPGDKQYF.